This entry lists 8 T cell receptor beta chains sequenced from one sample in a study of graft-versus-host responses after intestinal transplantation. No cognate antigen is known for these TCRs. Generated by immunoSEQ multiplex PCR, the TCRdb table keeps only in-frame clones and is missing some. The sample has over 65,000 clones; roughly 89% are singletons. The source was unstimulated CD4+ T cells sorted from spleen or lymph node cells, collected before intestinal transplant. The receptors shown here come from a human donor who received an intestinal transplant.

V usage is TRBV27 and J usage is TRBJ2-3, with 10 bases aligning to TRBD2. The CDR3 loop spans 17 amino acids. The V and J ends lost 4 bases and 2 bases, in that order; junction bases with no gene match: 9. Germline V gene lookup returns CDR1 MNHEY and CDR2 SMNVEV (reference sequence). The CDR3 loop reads CASSSPKLAGITDTQYF. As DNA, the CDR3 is TGTGCCAGCAGTTCGCCTAAACTAGCGGGGATCACAGATACGCAGTATTTT.

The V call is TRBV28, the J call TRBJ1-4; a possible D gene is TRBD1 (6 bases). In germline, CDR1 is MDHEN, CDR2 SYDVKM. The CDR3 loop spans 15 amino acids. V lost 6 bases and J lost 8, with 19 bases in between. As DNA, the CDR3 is TGTGCCAGCAGCCGGACAACAGGGCTGGGAGAAAAACTGTTTTTT. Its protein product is CASSRTTGLGEKLFF.

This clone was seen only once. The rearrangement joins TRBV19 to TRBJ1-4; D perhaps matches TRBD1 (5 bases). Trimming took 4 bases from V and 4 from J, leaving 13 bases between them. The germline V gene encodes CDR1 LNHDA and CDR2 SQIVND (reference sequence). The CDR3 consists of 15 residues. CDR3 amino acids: CASSTHGGRNEKLFF. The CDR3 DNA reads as TGTGCCAGTAGTACCCACGGGGGACGTAATGAAAAACTGTTTTTT.

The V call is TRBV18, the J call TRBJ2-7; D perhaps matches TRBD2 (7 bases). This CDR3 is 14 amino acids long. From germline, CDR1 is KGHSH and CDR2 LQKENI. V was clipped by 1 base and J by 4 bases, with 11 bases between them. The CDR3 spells CASSPQGGRYEQYF. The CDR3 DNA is TGTGCCAGCTCACCACAGGGGGGGAGGTACGAGCAGTACTTC.

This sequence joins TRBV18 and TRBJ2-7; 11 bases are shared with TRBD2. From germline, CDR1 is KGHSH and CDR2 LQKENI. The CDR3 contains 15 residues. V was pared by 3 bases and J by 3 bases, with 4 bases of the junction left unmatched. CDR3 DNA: TGTGCCAGCTCACCCGTACTAGCGGGGGACTACGAGCAGTACTTC. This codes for CASSPVLAGDYEQYF.

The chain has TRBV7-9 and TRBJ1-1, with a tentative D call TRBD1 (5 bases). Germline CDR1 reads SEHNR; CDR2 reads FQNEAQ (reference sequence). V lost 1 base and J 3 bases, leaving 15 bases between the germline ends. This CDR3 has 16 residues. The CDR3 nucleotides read TGTGCCAGCAGCTTAGGTCCCGACAGACCGTACACTGAAGCTTTCTTT. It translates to CASSLGPDRPYTEAFF. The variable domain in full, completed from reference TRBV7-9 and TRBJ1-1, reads DTGVSQNPRHKITKRGQNVTFRCDPISEHNRLYWYRQTLGQGPEFLTYFQNEAQLEKSRLLSDRFSAERPKGSFSTLEIQRTEQGDSAMYLCASSLGPDRPYTEAFFGQGTRLTVV.

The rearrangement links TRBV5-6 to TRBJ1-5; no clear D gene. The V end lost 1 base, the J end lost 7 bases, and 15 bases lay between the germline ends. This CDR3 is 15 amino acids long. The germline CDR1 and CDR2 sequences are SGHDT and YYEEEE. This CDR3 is CASSLTGVAYQPQHF. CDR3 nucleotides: TGTGCCAGCAGCTTGACCGGGGTTGCGTACCAGCCCCAGCATTTT. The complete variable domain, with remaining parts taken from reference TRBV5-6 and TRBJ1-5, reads DAGVTQSPTHLIKTRGQQVTLRCSPKSGHDTVSWYQQALGQGPQFIFQYYEEEERQRGNFPDRFSGHQFPNYSSELNVNALLLGDSALYLCASSLTGVAYQPQHFGDGTRLSIL.

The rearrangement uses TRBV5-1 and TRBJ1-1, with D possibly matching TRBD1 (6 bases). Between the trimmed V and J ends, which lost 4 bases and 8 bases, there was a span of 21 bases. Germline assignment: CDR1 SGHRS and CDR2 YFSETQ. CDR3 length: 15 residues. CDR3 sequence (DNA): TGCGCCAGCAGCCTGGACAGATCGGGAGGTGTGGAAGCTTTCTTT. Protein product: CASSLDRSGGVEAFF. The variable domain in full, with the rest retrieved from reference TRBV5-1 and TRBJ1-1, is KAGVTQTPRYLIKTRGQQVTLSCSPISGHRSVSWYQQTPGQGLQFLFEYFSETQRNKGNFPGRFSGRQFSNSRSEMNVSTLELGDSALYLCASSLDRSGGVEAFFGQGTRLTVV.